The 21 T cell receptor beta chains in this list originate from one sample, sequenced in a study of beta chain features in type 1 diabetes. Reverse transcribing all isolated RNA meant expressed TCRB transcripts were sequenced. Profiled with immunoSEQ multiplex PCR; TCRdb holds only in-frame clones, not every one. The sample lists 390,000 or so clones; about 15% were seen once. The specimen was naive CD4+ T cells from blood. The receptors stem from a man aged 30-40 years in good health.

The CDR3 is CASSELPGLAFF. CDR3 in DNA: TGTGCCAGCAGTGAACTACCGGGGCTAGCTTTCTTT. The rearrangement uses TRBV2 and TRBJ1-1, with D perhaps TRBD1 (5 bases). The CDR3 runs 12 residues. CDR1 and CDR2 from the germline V gene are SNHLY and FYNNEI. V was pared by 2 bases and J by 10 bases, with 11 bases between.

This clone was counted a few times. CDR3 nucleotide sequence: TGTGCCAGCAGCCAAGATCTGCCCGGACAGCGCCAAAAACTGTTTTTT. Translation gives CASSQDLPGQRQKLFF. This chain joins TRBV14 and TRBJ1-4, with TRBD1 as a possible D gene (6 bases). CDR1 SGHDN and CDR2 FVKESK come from the germline V gene. CDR3 length: 16 residues. Trimming pared 0 bases from V and 9 bases from J, leaving 17 bases between.

This sequence joins TRBV30 and TRBJ1-1, with D possibly TRBD1 on 6 matching bases. CDR1 GTSNPN and CDR2 SVGIG come from the germline V gene (reference sequence). Trimming cost V 8 bases and J 8 bases, with 18 bases left between them. CDR3 length: 12 residues. The CDR3 protein is CALQNRAQEAFF. The CDR3 DNA reads as TGTGCCCTCCAGAACAGGGCTCAGGAAGCTTTCTTT.

The chain uses TRBV5-1 and TRBJ2-3, with D perhaps TRBD1 or TRBD2 (5 bases each). V was clipped by 4 bases and J by 0 bases, with 9 bases between them. Germline lookup yields CDR1 SGHRS and CDR2 YFSETQ. The CDR3 is 14 residues long. The CDR3 is CASSRDRSTDTQYF. The CDR3 DNA sequence: TGCGCCAGCAGCCGGGACCGAAGCACAGATACGCAGTATTTT.

This clone appeared a few times. The chain has TRBV10-3 and TRBJ2-3; the D is unclear. V was cut by 4 bases and J by 2 bases, with 16 bases left in between. Germline CDR1 is ENHRY and CDR2 is SYGVKD. This CDR3 has 16 residues. The CDR3 sequence: CAISGFVGPNTDTQYF. The CDR3 DNA reads TGTGCCATCAGTGGGTTCGTGGGCCCTAACACAGATACGCAGTATTTT.

This sequence joins TRBV18 and TRBJ2-3, with D perhaps matching TRBD2 (5 bases). The germline gives CDR1 KGHSH, CDR2 LQKENI. Trimming took 5 bases from V and 4 from J, leaving 10 bases between them. The CDR3 has 13 residues. CDR3 nucleotides: TGTGCCAGCTCAACCACTAGTGCAGATACGCAGTATTTT. This translates into CASSTTSADTQYF. The whole variable domain, remainder taken from reference TRBV18 and TRBJ2-3, is NAGVMQNPRHLVRRRGQEARLRCSPMKGHSHVYWYRQLPEEGLKFMVYLQKENIIDESGMPKERFSAEFPKEGPSILRIQQVVRGDSAAYFCASSTTSADTQYFGPGTRLTVL.

The chain is built from TRBV14 and TRBJ2-7; 11 nucleotides match TRBD2. Germline CDR1 and CDR2: SGHDN and FVKESK. V shed 4 bases, J shed 0 bases, and the junction held 11 bases outside the gene matches. The CDR3 has 18 residues. In nucleotides, the CDR3 is TGTGCCAGCAGCCTTGGACTAGCGGGCAAACGAACCTCCTACGAGCAGTACTTC. Translated, it gives CASSLGLAGKRTSYEQYF. Supplemented by reference TRBV14 and TRBJ2-7, the full variable domain reads EAGVTQFPSHSVIEKGQTVTLRCDPISGHDNLYWYRRVMGKEIKFLLHFVKESKQDESGMPNNRFLAERTGGTYSTLKVQPAELEDSGVYFCASSLGLAGKRTSYEQYFGPGTRLTVT.

This clone was counted only a few times. The chain employs TRBV4-1 and TRBJ2-5; TRBD1 agrees at 7 bases. Trimming took 4 bases from V and 0 from J; bases not matched to a gene: 5. CDR3 length equals 15 residues. The germline CDR1 and CDR2 sequences are MGHRA and YSYEKL. This CDR3 is CASSLRTGDQETQYF. CDR3 nucleotide sequence: TGCGCCAGCAGCCTTCGGACAGGTGACCAAGAGACCCAGTACTTC.

This clone was counted a few times. This chain uses TRBV5-6 with TRBJ2-5, with TRBD2 matching over 7 bases. CDR3 length equals 15 residues. Germline CDR1 SGHDT, CDR2 YYEEEE. J lost 4 bases, V lost 0 bases, and 6 bases had no gene match. CDR3 region: CASSLVGIAGETQYF. The CDR3 DNA reads TGTGCCAGCAGCTTGGTCGGCATAGCGGGAGAGACCCAGTACTTC.

The chain joins TRBV2 to TRBJ2-6, with D uncertain. This CDR3 region has 13 residues. Germline lookup yields CDR1 SNHLY and CDR2 FYNNEI. V was shortened by 7 bases and J by 4 bases, with 8 bases between the two germline ends. CDR3: CASTPSGANVLTF. In nucleotides, the CDR3 is TGTGCCAGCACACCGAGCGGGGCCAACGTCCTGACTTTC.

This clone was seen only a few times. The chain joins TRBV30 to TRBJ2-3, with 12 bases that match TRBD2. The CDR3 runs 15 residues. Trimming removed 5 bases from V and 5 bases from J; junction bases left unmatched: 8. From germline, CDR1 is GTSNPN and CDR2 SVGIG (reference sequence). CDR3 sequence (DNA): TGTGCCTGGTCCCAGGCACTAGCGGGAGGAGATACGCAGTATTTT. It specifies CAWSQALAGGDTQYF. Based on the CDR3 plus reference TRBV30 and TRBJ2-3, the full variable domain is SQTIHQWPATLVQPVGSPLSLECTVEGTSNPNLYWYRQAAGRGLQLLFYSVGIGQISSEVPQNLSASRPQDRQFILSSKKLLLSDSGFYLCAWSQALAGGDTQYFGPGTRLTVL.

The V gene is TRBV6-5, the J gene TRBJ2-5; TRBD1 matches at 8 bases. J lost 0 bases, V lost 6 bases, and 3 bases had no gene match. CDR1 is MNHEY and CDR2 is SVGAGI in the germline V gene. This CDR3 comprises 14 residues. The CDR3 coding sequence is TGTGCCAGCAGCCGACAGGGGTACCAAGAGACCCAGTACTTC. This encodes CASSRQGYQETQYF.

V usage is TRBV7-7 and J usage is TRBJ2-3; 8 positions match TRBD2. V dropped 4 bases and J dropped 3; count of bases not matched to a gene: 3. The CDR3 spans 14 residues. Germline V CDR1 and CDR2: SSHAT, FNYEAQ (reference sequence). The CDR3 DNA reads TGTGCCAGCAGCTCCGGGGGGGCTACAGATACGCAGTATTTT. Protein product: CASSSGGATDTQYF.

The chain is built from TRBV25-1 and TRBJ2-5; maybe TRBD2 (5 bases). The V gene lost 1 base and the J gene lost 4 bases, with 19 bases spanning the gap. Per the germline V gene, CDR1 is MGHDK and CDR2 is SYGVNS. The CDR3 spans 17 residues. Written as DNA, the CDR3 is TGTGCCAGCAGTGAATCCTCTAGCAGACGACCGGCAGAGACCCAGTACTTC. Translating it yields CASSESSSRRPAETQYF.

This clone was seen ten or more times. The chain is built from TRBV4-3 and TRBJ2-7; D remains ambiguous. V was shortened by 1 base and J by 3 bases, with 19 bases between the two germline ends. The CDR3 is 17 residues long. Germline-derived CDR1 and CDR2 are LGHNA and YSLEER. CDR3 protein: CASSQGKTLFCFYEQYV. The CDR3 DNA reads TGCGCCAGCAGCCAAGGCAAAACCCTTTTCTGTTTCTACGAGCAGTACGTC.

This clone was seen a few times. The V and J genes are TRBV29-1 and TRBJ1-1; no clear D gene. Trimming removed 3 bases from V and 3 bases from J, with 5 bases in between. This CDR3 region has 11 residues. Germline lookup yields CDR1 SQVTM and CDR2 ANQGSEA. The CDR3, as DNA: TGCAGCGTTGACGCCTACACTGAAGCTTTCTTT. This encodes CSVDAYTEAFF.

This sequence joins TRBV11-2 and TRBJ2-5; TRBD2 aligns across 7 bases. The ends lost 3 bases at V and 2 bases at J; junction bases unmatched: 6. Germline assignment: CDR1 SGHAT and CDR2 FQNNGV. The CDR3 is 15 amino acids. The CDR3 reads CASSLGTTTQETQYF. The CDR3 bases are TGTGCCAGCAGCTTGGGGACTACCACTCAAGAGACCCAGTACTTC.

V and J are TRBV9 and TRBJ2-5; D remains ambiguous. Germline V lookup: CDR1 SGDLS, CDR2 YYNGEE. There are 13 residues in the CDR3. V lost 3 bases, J lost 2 bases, and 8 bases lay in between. The CDR3 region has the DNA TGTGCCAGCAGCGGGGCAGAACAAGAGACCCAGTACTTC. It is translated as CASSGAEQETQYF.

This clone was seen only a few times. This rearrangement joins TRBV25-1 to TRBJ2-7; 7 nucleotides agree with TRBD2. Looked up from germline, CDR1 is MGHDK and CDR2 is SYGVNS. The CDR3 consists of 14 residues. Germline trimming cut 3 bases from V and 10 bases from J; bases unmatched to any gene: 12. The CDR3 loop is CASSDQDWSGTQYV. CDR3 bases: TGTGCCAGCAGTGATCAGGATTGGAGCGGGACCCAGTACGTC.

This clone was seen only a few times. V and J are TRBV6-5 and TRBJ2-7; D may be TRBD1 (5 bases). The CDR3 contains 15 residues. From germline, CDR1 is MNHEY and CDR2 SVGAGI. The V end lost 2 bases, the J end lost 2 bases, and 13 bases lay between the germline ends. CDR3 coding DNA: TGTGCCAGCAGTTACGAGGCAGGGAACCCCTACGAGCAGTACTTC. This encodes CASSYEAGNPYEQYF.

Only a few counts were recorded for this clone. The chain recombines TRBV7-2 with TRBJ1-3; D possibly corresponds to TRBD1 (5 bases). Between the trimmed V and J ends, which lost 3 bases and 1 base, there was a span of 10 bases. The CDR3 extends over 15 amino acids. CDR1 is SGHTA and CDR2 is FQGNSA in the germline V gene. DNA for the CDR3: TGTGCCAGCAGCTTGCAGGGTTGGTCTGGAAACACCATATATTTT. Residues: CASSLQGWSGNTIYF.